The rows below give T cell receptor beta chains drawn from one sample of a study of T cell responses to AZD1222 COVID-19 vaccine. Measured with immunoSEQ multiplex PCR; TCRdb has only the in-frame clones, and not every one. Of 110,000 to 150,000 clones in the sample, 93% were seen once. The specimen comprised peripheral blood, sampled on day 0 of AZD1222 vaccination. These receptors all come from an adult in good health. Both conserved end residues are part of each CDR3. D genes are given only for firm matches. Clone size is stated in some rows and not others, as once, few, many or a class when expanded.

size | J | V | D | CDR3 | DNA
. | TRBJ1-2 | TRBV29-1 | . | CSVEDLVSFQHYTF | TGCAGCGTTGAAGATTTAGTCTCCTTCCAGCACTACACCTTC
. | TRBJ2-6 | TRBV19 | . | CASSIEGGAFVGSGADVLTF | TGTGCCAGTAGTATAGAGGGGGGGGCCTTTGTAGGCTCTGGGGCCGACGTCCTGACTTTC
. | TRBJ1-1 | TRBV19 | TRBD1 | CASSPTGSAEAFF | TGTGCCAGTAGTCCGACAGGGAGTGCTGAAGCTTTCTTT
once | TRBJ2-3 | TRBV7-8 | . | CASRLTRTASDTQYF | TGTGCCAGCAGGCTAACCCGGACAGCATCAGATACGCAGTATTTT
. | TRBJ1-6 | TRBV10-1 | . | CASTTGLVTLHF | TGCGCCAGCACCACAGGGTTGGTCACCCTCCACTTT
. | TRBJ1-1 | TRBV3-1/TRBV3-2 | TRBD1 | CASGDRGWADTEAFF | TGTGCCAGCGGGGACAGGGGGTGGGCGGACACTGAAGCTTTCTTT
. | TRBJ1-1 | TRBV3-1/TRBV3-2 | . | CASSQDFGRMEAFF | TGTGCCAGCAGCCAAGATTTTGGGCGAATGGAAGCTTTCTTT
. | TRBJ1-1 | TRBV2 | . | CASSEALPGSGFF | TGTGCCAGCAGTGAAGCGCTTCCAGGTTCAGGTTTCTTT
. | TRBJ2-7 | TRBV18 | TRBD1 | CASSPPRTGRIYEQYF | TGTGCCAGCTCACCACCGCGGACAGGGCGAATATACGAGCAGTACTTC
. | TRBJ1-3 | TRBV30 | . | CAWSAGALGNTIYF | TGTGCCTGGAGTGCAGGGGCCCTTGGAAACACCATATATTTT
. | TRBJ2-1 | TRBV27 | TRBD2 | CASRLKRLGLAGGPGYNEQFF | TGTGCCAGCAGGCTTAAACGGCTGGGACTAGCGGGGGGGCCAGGGTACAATGAGCAGTTCTTC
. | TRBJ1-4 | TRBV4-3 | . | CASRPSTVSKEKLFF | TGCGCCAGCCGCCCGTCTACAGTTTCGAAGGAAAAACTGTTTTTT
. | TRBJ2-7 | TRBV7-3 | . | CASSRDGYEQYF | TGTGCCAGCAGCCGGGACGGGTACGAGCAGTACTTC
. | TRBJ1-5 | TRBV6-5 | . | CASRVNRYGNQPQHF | TGTGCCAGCAGGGTAAACAGGTACGGCAATCAGCCCCAGCATTTT
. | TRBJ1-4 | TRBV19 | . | CASRGSGLGRNEKLFF | TGTGCCAGTAGGGGATCGGGTCTGGGCCGAAATGAAAAACTGTTTTTT
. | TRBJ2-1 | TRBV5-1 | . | CASRGPTNEQFF | TGCGCCAGCCGAGGACCGACCAATGAGCAGTTCTTC
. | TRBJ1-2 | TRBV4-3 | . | CASSPGEGLAYGYTF | TGCGCCAGCAGTCCCGGTGAAGGGCTAGCCTATGGCTACACCTTC
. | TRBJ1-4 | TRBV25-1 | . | CASSDPRRGFNEKLFF | TGTGCCAGCAGTGATCCCCGGAGGGGATTTAATGAAAAACTGTTTTTT
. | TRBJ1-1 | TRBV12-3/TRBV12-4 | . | CASTRDFNTEAFF | TGTGCCAGCACCCGGGACTTTAACACTGAAGCTTTCTTT
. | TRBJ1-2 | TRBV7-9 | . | CASSFYGASGGPDPYGYTF | TGTGCCAGCAGCTTCTATGGAGCGTCCGGGGGCCCCGACCCGTATGGCTACACCTTC
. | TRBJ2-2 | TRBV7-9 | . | CASSFWEAGELFF | TGTGCCAGCAGCTTTTGGGAGGCCGGGGAGCTGTTTTTT
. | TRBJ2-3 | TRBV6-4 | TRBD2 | CASRKTSGGSDTQYF | TGTGCCAGCAGAAAGACTAGCGGGGGTTCAGATACGCAGTATTTT
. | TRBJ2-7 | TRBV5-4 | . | CASSFSTYGAYEQYF | TGTGCCAGCAGCTTTTCAACCTATGGAGCCTACGAGCAGTACTTC
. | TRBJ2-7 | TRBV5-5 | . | CASSLADYEQYF | TGTGCCAGCAGCTTGGCCGACTACGAGCAGTACTTC
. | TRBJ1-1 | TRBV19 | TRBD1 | CASSDRGSTEAFF | TGTGCCAGTAGTGACAGGGGTAGCACTGAAGCTTTCTTT
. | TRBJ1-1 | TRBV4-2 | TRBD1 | CASSQPPRQGGGEAFF | TGTGCCAGCAGCCAACCCCCGAGACAGGGTGGAGGTGAAGCTTTCTTT
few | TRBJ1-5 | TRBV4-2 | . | CASSQDYGNQPQHF | TGTGCCAGCAGCCAAGATTACGGCAATCAGCCCCAGCATTTT
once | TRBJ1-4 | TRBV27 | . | CASSLTGTFNEKLFF | TGTGCCAGCAGTCTTACAGGGACCTTTAATGAAAAACTGTTTTTT
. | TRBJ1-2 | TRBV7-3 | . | CASSLGHSKLNYGYTF | TGTGCCAGCAGCTTAGGTCACAGCAAGTTAAACTATGGCTACACCTTC
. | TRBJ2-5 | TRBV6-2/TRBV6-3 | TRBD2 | CASSYYVETSGQETQYF | TGTGCCAGCAGTTATTACGTCGAGACTAGCGGGCAAGAGACCCAGTACTTC
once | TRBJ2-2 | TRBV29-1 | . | CSARLDGELFF | TGCAGCGCCCGGTTGGACGGGGAGCTGTTTTTT
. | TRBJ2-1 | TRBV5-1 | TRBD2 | CASSLRTSGARYNEQFF | TGCGCCAGCAGCTTAAGGACTAGCGGGGCCCGTTACAATGAGCAGTTCTTC
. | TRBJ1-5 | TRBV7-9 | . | CASSFPREPSNQPQHF | TGTGCCAGCAGCTTCCCACGGGAACCCAGCAATCAGCCCCAGCATTTT
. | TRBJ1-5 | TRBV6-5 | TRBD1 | CASSGTGNGQPQHF | TGTGCCAGCTCCGGGACAGGGAATGGCCAGCCCCAGCATTTT
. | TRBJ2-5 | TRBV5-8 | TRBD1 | CASSFDRGLSETQYF | TGTGCCAGCAGCTTCGACAGGGGGTTGTCAGAGACCCAGTACTTC
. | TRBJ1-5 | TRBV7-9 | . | CASSQAGQPQHF | TGTGCCAGCAGCCAAGCTGGACAGCCCCAGCATTTT
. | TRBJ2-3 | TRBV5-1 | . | CASSFPPTDTQYF | TGCGCCAGCAGCTTCCCCCCGACGGATACGCAGTATTTT
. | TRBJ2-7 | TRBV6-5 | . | CASTGGPTYEQYF | TGTGCCAGTACAGGCGGCCCTACCTACGAGCAGTACTTC
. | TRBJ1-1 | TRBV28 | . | CASSVAGLQGLSEAFF | TGTGCCAGCAGTGTAGCCGGTCTTCAGGGACTCTCCGAAGCTTTCTTT
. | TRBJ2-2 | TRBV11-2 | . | CASSLFGGGNTGELFF | TGTGCCAGCAGTCTGTTCGGAGGGGGCAACACCGGGGAGCTGTTTTTT
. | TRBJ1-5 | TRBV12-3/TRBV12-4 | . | CASSLGGDQPQHF | TGTGCCAGCAGTTTGGGGGGGGATCAGCCCCAGCATTTT
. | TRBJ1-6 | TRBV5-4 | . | CASSYRGDYSPLHF | TGTGCCAGCAGCTATAGGGGGGACTACTCACCCCTCCACTTT
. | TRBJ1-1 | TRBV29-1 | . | CSVGAGPNTEAFF | TGCAGCGTTGGGGCAGGGCCCAACACTGAAGCTTTCTTT
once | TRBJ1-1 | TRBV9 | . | CASSLGGWKDTEAFF | TGTGCCAGCAGCCTGGGGGGCTGGAAAGACACTGAAGCTTTCTTT
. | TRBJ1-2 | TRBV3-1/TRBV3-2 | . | CASSPLTGQIYGYTF | TGTGCCAGCAGCCCCCTTACGGGGCAGATCTATGGCTACACCTTC